The 27 T cell receptor beta chains below come from one sample, sequenced in a study of blood T cell repertoires in COVID-19. The protocol was immunoSEQ multiplex PCR, while the TCRdb copy is restricted to in-frame clones and leaves out a portion. This sample has about 200,000 clones, with 88% found just once. Sequencing was performed on peripheral blood. These receptors all come from a human donor in a cohort sampled during active COVID-19.

The CDR3 region has the DNA TGTGCCAGCAGCTTGGGAGCGATCCCCTACGAGCAGTACTTC. It translates to CASSLGAIPYEQYF. The rearrangement joins TRBV5-8 to TRBJ2-7, with no clear D. The CDR3 consists of 14 residues. In germline, CDR1 is SGHTS, CDR2 YDEGEE. Trimming cost V 0 bases and J 2 bases, with 9 bases left between them.

This clone showed up just once. V and J are TRBV13 and TRBJ2-7; 7 bases match TRBD1. This CDR3 spans 18 amino acids. In germline, CDR1 is PRHDT, CDR2 FYEKMQ (reference sequence). Losses at the gene ends were 1 base for V and 0 bases for J; bases not matched to a gene: 12. DNA for the CDR3: TGTGCCAGCAGCTTAGCCTCGTCGTTGGACAGGAGCTCCTACGAGCAGTACTTC. As protein: CASSLASSLDRSSYEQYF.

V usage is TRBV25-1 and J usage is TRBJ2-3, with 9 bases identical to TRBD1. Trimming at V came to 4 bases and at J to 3 bases, leaving 5 bases not matched to a gene. CDR3 length: 15 residues. Germline assignment: CDR1 MGHDK and CDR2 SYGVNS. The CDR3 region is CASSGGQGTTDTQYF. The CDR3 DNA reads as TGTGCCAGCAGTGGGGGACAGGGAACAACAGATACGCAGTATTTT. Based on the CDR3 plus reference TRBV25-1 and TRBJ2-3, the full variable domain is EADIYQTPRYLVIGTGKKITLECSQTMGHDKMYWYQQDPGMELHLIHYSYGVNSTEKGDLSSESTVSRIRTEHFPLTLESARPSHTSQYLCASSGGQGTTDTQYFGPGTRLTVL.

The rearrangement joins TRBV4-3 to TRBJ2-7; 10 bases fit TRBD1. This CDR3 spans 16 amino acids. Germline CDR1 and CDR2: LGHNA and YSLEER. The V segment lost 0 bases and the J segment 5 bases; nucleotides outside the gene matches: 7. The CDR3 region has the DNA TGCGCCAGCAGCCAAGATTACTGGGGACAGGGGAACGAGCAGTACTTC. Its translation: CASSQDYWGQGNEQYF.

The chain uses TRBV4-3 and TRBJ2-7; no firm D call. CDR3 length: 15 amino acids. Germline V gene sequence: CDR1 LGHNA, CDR2 YSLEER. V shed 1 base and J shed 4 bases, with 14 bases lying between them. CDR3 DNA sequence: TGCGCCAGCAGCCAAGGATCGTACGAGGAGTACGAGCAGTACTTC. Protein: CASSQGSYEEYEQYF.

The rearrangement joins TRBV2 to TRBJ2-1, with TRBD2 identical over 11 bases. The V gene's germline CDR1 is SNHLY and CDR2 FYNNEI. The J segment lost 0 bases and the V segment lost 2 bases, leaving 9 bases of the junction unmatched. The CDR3 is made up of 19 amino acids. This CDR3 is CASSERVAGGQSSYNEQFF. CDR3 DNA: TGTGCCAGCAGTGAAAGGGTAGCGGGGGGGCAGAGCTCCTACAATGAGCAGTTCTTC.

V usage is TRBV9 and J usage is TRBJ2-2, with 9 bases identical to TRBD2. Germline CDR1 reads SGDLS; CDR2 reads YYNGEE. V dropped 0 bases and J dropped 6; count of bases not matched to a gene: 15. The CDR3 loop spans 19 amino acids. The CDR3, as DNA: TGTGCCAGCAGCGTAGTTGTCGGGGGACTAGCAGGTCAGGCCGGGGAGCTGTTTTTT. Its protein is CASSVVVGGLAGQAGELFF.

The rearrangement links TRBV10-3 to TRBJ2-7; 8 positions agree with TRBD2. This CDR3 comprises 15 residues. CDR1 ENHRY and CDR2 SYGVKD come from the germline V gene. V trimming: 3 bases; J trimming: 2 bases; junction bases outside the gene matches: 6. CDR3 region: CAISDTSGQTYEQYF. DNA of the CDR3: TGTGCCATCAGTGACACTAGCGGCCAAACCTACGAGCAGTACTTC.

The chain links TRBV25-1 to TRBJ1-5; D possibly corresponds to TRBD1 (5 bases). Trimming took off 5 bases at V and 0 bases at J, with 11 bases between the two ends. The CDR3 contains 15 residues. Germline lookup yields CDR1 MGHDK and CDR2 SYGVNS. The CDR3 DNA reads TGTGCCAGCAGTAAGGGGTCCGATAGCAATCAGCCCCAGCATTTT. Its protein is CASSKGSDSNQPQHF.

The gene calls are TRBV25-1 and TRBJ1-4; D is possibly TRBD1 (6 bases). The length of the CDR3 is 13 residues. Trimming took off 1 base at V and 8 bases at J, with 8 bases between the two ends. Germline assignment: CDR1 MGHDK and CDR2 SYGVNS. The CDR3 DNA reads TGTGCCAGCAGTGAATGGGGGCTGGAAAAACTGTTTTTT. It specifies CASSEWGLEKLFF.

The chain has TRBV5-4 and TRBJ1-1; 12 positions agree with TRBD1. This CDR3 has 16 residues. The germline V gene has CDR1 SGHNT and CDR2 YYREEE (reference sequence). V lost 4 bases, J lost 3 bases, and 7 bases stayed unmatched. CDR3 region: CASSPPGQGADTEAFF. The CDR3 DNA reads as TGTGCCAGCAGCCCGCCGGGACAGGGGGCGGACACTGAAGCTTTCTTT.

The V gene is TRBV7-9, the J gene TRBJ2-7; 8 bases line up with TRBD1. Trimming took 4 bases from V and 2 from J; bases not matched to a gene: 4. Germline V gene sequence: CDR1 SEHNR, CDR2 FQNEAQ (reference sequence). This CDR3 has 14 residues. The CDR3 coding sequence is TGTGCCAGCAGCTCCAAGGACAGGGCCTACGAGCAGTACTTC. This codes for CASSSKDRAYEQYF.

DNA of the CDR3: TGCAGCGCTGGGGGTGCAAACAGGGGTGACTATGGCTACACCTTC. It specifies CSAGGANRGDYGYTF. This rearrangement joins TRBV29-1 to TRBJ1-2, with 7 bases lining up with TRBD1. The CDR3 consists of 15 residues. Germline-derived CDR1 and CDR2 are SQVTM and ANQGSEA. Trimming at V came to 7 bases and at J to 3 bases, leaving 14 bases not matched to a gene.

V gene TRBV15 combines with J gene TRBJ2-2, with a tentative D call TRBD1 (6 bases). Deletions cut 1 base from V and 6 bases from J, with 12 bases between. Germline V gives CDR1 LNHNV, CDR2 YYDKDF (reference sequence). CDR3 length equals 15 residues. CDR3 coding DNA: TGTGCCACCAGCAGAGGGCAGGGGATCGCCGGGGAGCTGTTTTTT. Its protein is CATSRGQGIAGELFF.

The chain uses TRBV2 and TRBJ1-4, with 8 bases aligning to TRBD1. V was pared by 5 bases and J by 2 bases, with 7 bases of the junction left unmatched. Germline CDR1 and CDR2: SNHLY and FYNNEI. The CDR3 extends over 16 amino acids. This CDR3 reads CASSPDRVATNEKLFF. The CDR3 DNA reads TGTGCCAGCAGTCCGGACAGGGTGGCTACTAATGAAAAACTGTTTTTT.

The chain has TRBV2 and TRBJ1-3; D might be TRBD1 (5 bases). Germline V gene data show CDR1 as SNHLY and CDR2 as FYNNEI. This CDR3 region has 15 residues. Trimming pared 6 bases from V and 4 bases from J, leaving 16 bases between. CDR3 region: CASSGHTFGGNTIYF. DNA of the CDR3: TGTGCCAGCAGCGGACACACCTTTGGCGGAAACACCATATATTTT.

The rearrangement joins TRBV10-3 to TRBJ2-1, with TRBD2 matching 9 bases. The V segment lost 2 bases and the J segment 9 bases; nucleotides outside the gene matches: 8. This CDR3 has 15 residues. Germline loops: CDR1 ENHRY, CDR2 SYGVKD. CDR3 region: CAISEKLAGLGEQFF. The CDR3 DNA reads as TGTGCCATCAGTGAGAAGCTAGCGGGACTGGGTGAGCAGTTCTTC.

This chain joins TRBV19 and TRBJ2-7; 10 bases align to TRBD2. Germline lookup yields CDR1 LNHDA and CDR2 SQIVND (reference sequence). V lost 5 bases to trimming and J lost 5 bases; unmatched junction nucleotides: 9. This CDR3 has 15 amino acids. CDR3 amino acids: CASSGRLAGLNEQYF. In DNA, the CDR3 is TGTGCCAGTAGTGGGAGACTAGCGGGTCTAAACGAGCAGTACTTC.

The rearrangement joins TRBV5-1 to TRBJ2-1; D is possibly TRBD2 (6 bases). Germline V gives CDR1 SGHRS, CDR2 YFSETQ. There are 14 residues in the CDR3. Trimming removed 2 bases from V and 4 bases from J, with 10 bases in between. The CDR3 nucleotides are TGCGCCAGCAGCTTAGGAGGGGAGTACAATGAGCAGTTCTTC. Its translation is CASSLGGEYNEQFF.

CDR3 sequence: CASRPPATYEQYF. The CDR3 DNA sequence: TGCGCCAGCCGCCCCCCCGCTACCTACGAGCAGTACTTC. The rearrangement links TRBV5-1 to TRBJ2-7; D is uncertain. Germline V CDR1 and CDR2: SGHRS, YFSETQ. Between the trimmed V and J ends, which lost 7 bases and 2 bases, there was a span of 13 bases. This CDR3 is 13 amino acids long.

V usage is TRBV11-2 and J usage is TRBJ2-3; D perhaps matches TRBD1 (5 bases). The CDR3 covers 15 residues. Trimming removed 0 bases at V and 2 bases at J, with 9 bases between. In germline, CDR1 is SGHAT, CDR2 FQNNGV. CDR3: CASSLEGEPTDTQYF. The CDR3 region has the DNA TGTGCCAGCAGCTTAGAAGGGGAACCCACAGATACGCAGTATTTT.

This chain uses TRBV4-3 with TRBJ1-4; weak D call: TRBD1 (5 bases). V was clipped by 1 base and J by 0 bases, with 12 bases between them. The CDR3 consists of 17 residues. CDR1 LGHNA and CDR2 YSLEER come from the germline V gene. CDR3 protein: CASSQVPGPTTNEKLFF. CDR3 bases: TGCGCCAGCAGCCAAGTACCAGGGCCAACAACTAATGAAAAACTGTTTTTT.

This chain connects TRBV2 to TRBJ1-1; D is undetermined. The CDR3 runs 12 residues. The V gene's germline CDR1 is SNHLY and CDR2 FYNNEI. V was trimmed by 3 bases and J by 4 bases, leaving 6 bases between them. DNA of the CDR3: TGTGCCAGCAGTGAGGCAGGCACTGAAGCTTTCTTT. Translating it yields CASSEAGTEAFF.

The chain has TRBV7-2 and TRBJ2-5; TRBD2 matches at 7 bases. V gave up 4 bases and J gave up 0 bases; unmatched junction bases: 8. CDR1 and CDR2 from the germline V gene are SGHTA and FQGNSA. The CDR3 consists of 16 residues. The CDR3 spells CASSSWTSSYQETQYF. The CDR3 region has the DNA TGTGCCAGCAGCTCGTGGACTAGTTCGTACCAAGAGACCCAGTACTTC. Based on the CDR3 plus reference TRBV7-2 and TRBJ2-5, the full variable domain is GAGVSQSPSNKVTEKGKDVELRCDPISGHTALYWYRQSLGQGLEFLIYFQGNSAPDKSGLPSDRFSAERTGGSVSTLTIQRTQQEDSAVYLCASSSWTSSYQETQYFGPGTRLLVL.

CDR3 sequence: CASSYSRQDGNGYTF. The CDR3 coding sequence is TGTGCCAGCAGTTACTCCAGGCAGGACGGGAATGGCTACACCTTC. The rearrangement links TRBV6-6 to TRBJ1-2, with D hard to call. The CDR3 contains 15 residues. V gave up 0 bases and J gave up 6 bases, with 14 bases separating them. Germline CDR1 and CDR2: MNHNY and SVGAGI (reference sequence).

The chain links TRBV28 to TRBJ2-2; unclear D gene. This CDR3 has 11 residues. V shed 9 bases and J shed 6 bases, with 8 bases lying between them. Germline assignment: CDR1 MDHEN and CDR2 SYDVKM. The CDR3 loop reads CASGPAGELFF. CDR3 bases: TGTGCCAGTGGGCCTGCCGGGGAGCTGTTTTTT.

The V and J genes are TRBV6-2 or TRBV6-3 and TRBJ2-1; 9 bases match TRBD2. The ends lost 4 bases at V and 7 bases at J; junction bases unmatched: 8. This CDR3 is built from 15 residues. Germline values: CDR1 MNHEY, CDR2 SVGEGT. CDR3 nucleotides: TGTGCCAGCAGTTCCGCGGGGGGGGCAGCGAATGAGCAGTTCTTC. This encodes CASSSAGGAANEQFF.